A selection of T cell receptor beta chains follows, all from one sample in a study of T cell repertoires in cytomegalovirus infection. These receptors' targets are unknown. TCRdb processed the reads anew with MiXCR; each CDR3 protein has one entry. The sample shows about 24,000 distinct CDR3 sequences, under 25% of them seen only once. The input for sequencing was CD8+ T cells from cultured PBMCs, taken from culture after CMV antigen stimulation. The receptors shown here come from a human donor in good health (CMV status not recorded). Some clones in this sample may be carry-over from other donors' samples. CDR3s leave out the opening cysteine and the closing phenylalanine or tryptophan. The order of the fields is V gene, CDR3 protein.

V: TRBV12-3/TRBV12-4
CDR3: ASSAGDYGYT

V: TRBV27
CDR3: ASSFNTGELF

V: TRBV2
CDR3: ASTGVLGYEQY

V: TRBV6-2/TRBV6-3
CDR3: ASSYSDEQY

V: TRBV9
CDR3: ASSGINGQGLLGYT

V: TRBV20-1
CDR3: SAKGQGNQPQH

V: TRBV4-3
CDR3: ASSPGATYNEQF

V: TRBV7-6
CDR3: ASSPLRDRVGGMDTQY

V: TRBV29-1
CDR3: SVYGTVNTEAF

V: TRBV10-3
CDR3: AISESGGAANTGELF

V: TRBV7-8
CDR3: ASSLVPRGNSYNEQF

V: TRBV12-3/TRBV12-4
CDR3: ASSFGGTYEQY